These T cell receptor beta chains were read from a single sample in a study of blood T cell repertoires in COVID-19. Here immunoSEQ multiplex PCR was the method, and the copy in TCRdb shows in-frame clones only, minus some. The sample has under 200,000 clones; about 90% are singletons. Sequencing was done on a sample of PBMCs or T cells enriched from blood (not recorded which). These receptors all stem from a woman aged 45 to 65 who had recovered from COVID-19. Each CDR3 is given with its conserved first and last residue. Each record gives: D gene, CDR3 length, clone size, J gene, V gene, CDR3 DNA, CDR3 protein. The D gene is left open where the match is weak. Clone size is given for some rows only: seen once, a few or many times, or a class if the clone is expanded.

>TRBD1|20|NA|TRBJ2-2|TRBV5-5
TGTGCCAGCAGCTTGAGCTCGGGACAGGGCGGTAACTGGAACACCGGGGAGCTGTTTTTT
CASSLSSGQGGNWNTGELFF
>NA|14|once|TRBJ2-1|TRBV28
TGTGCCAGCAGTTTAGCGGTTACCTACAATGAGCAGTTCTTC
CASSLAVTYNEQFF
>TRBD2|14|NA|TRBJ2-7|TRBV3-1/TRBV3-2
TGTGCCAGCAGCGAAAGGGGACTAGCGGGAAAGCAGTACTTC
CASSERGLAGKQYF
>TRBD1|16|few|TRBJ1-6|TRBV4-3
TGCGCCAGCAGCCAAGCGCAGGGGGCCCGAAATTCACCCCTCCACTTT
CASSQAQGARNSPLHF
>TRBD1|14|few|TRBJ1-2|TRBV3-1/TRBV3-2
TGTGCCAGCAGCCAAGGAGGACAGGGTCTGGGCTACACCTTC
CASSQGGQGLGYTF
>NA|16|once|TRBJ2-7|TRBV12-1
TGTGCCAGCAGCTTTGAATCGGACAGGGTTATCTACGAGCAGTACTTC
CASSFESDRVIYEQYF
>TRBD1|16|NA|TRBJ2-5|TRBV24-1
TGTGCCACCAGTGATTATCAAGGGGGCTCCCAAGAGACCCAGTACTTC
CATSDYQGGSQETQYF
>NA|12|few|TRBJ2-1|TRBV2
TGTGCCAGCAACATTTTTCTCAATGAGCAGTTCTTC
CASNIFLNEQFF
>TRBD2|15|NA|TRBJ2-3|TRBV5-4
TGTGCCAGCAAGAAGGACGGGAGGTCCAGGAATACGCAGTATTTT
CASKKDGRSRNTQYF
>NA|16|NA|TRBJ2-1|TRBV6-4
TGTGCCAGCAGTGACTCGTACAGGGTCTCCTACAATGAGCAGTTCTTC
CASSDSYRVSYNEQFF
>NA|14|NA|TRBJ1-1|TRBV7-9
TGTGCCAGCAGCTTACCGGGCGGGGACACTGAAGCTTTCTTT
CASSLPGGDTEAFF
>NA|17|NA|TRBJ2-6|TRBV3-1/TRBV3-2
TGTGCCAGCAGCCAAGGACAGGGAGGTGCTGGGGCCAACGTCCTGACTTTC
CASSQGQGGAGANVLTF
>TRBD1|15|NA|TRBJ1-2|TRBV7-8
TGTGCCAGCAGCCCAGGGGGGCACACTAACTATGGCTACACCTTC
CASSPGGHTNYGYTF
>TRBD1|15|NA|TRBJ1-3|TRBV27
TGTGCCAGCAGTAAAGGGACAGGCGGGGGAAACACCATATATTTT
CASSKGTGGGNTIYF
>NA|15|NA|TRBJ2-1|TRBV5-1
TGCGCCTCCAGAGTTACTAGTGACTACTACAATGAGCAGTTCTTC
CASRVTSDYYNEQFF
>TRBD2|16|NA|TRBJ2-1|TRBV29-1
TGCAGCGTTGAGGTAGCGGGAGGGGGGGTGTACAATGAGCAGTTCTTC
CSVEVAGGGVYNEQFF